This T cell receptor (beta chain) stems from a study of tumor and adjacent non-tumor tissue in lung cancer. Study summary: Patients comprised roughly 12 adenocarcinoma, a couple of squamous cell carcinoma and 1 small cell lung cancer. Points from the study as a whole: Patients with more diverse tumor TCRs had worse survival. Top 100 clones took a larger repertoire share in normal lung.

The CDR3 contains 15 residues. The V gene's germline CDR1 is SGHNT and CDR2 YYREEE (reference sequence). TCRbeta libraries were built with three rounds of nested PCR, modified from ARM-PCR. One entry per CDR3 protein results from TCRdb running MiXCR on the multiplex PCR reads. The table lists 120,000 or so distinct CDR3 sequences, over 70% of them singletons, with approximately 24% in the top ten. About this clonotype: Its antigen is unknown. The junction does not match germline at one end; this may be a read error.

RNA was extracted from bulk tissue without any cell sorting. The receptor's source is a man in his 70s with non-small cell lung cancer. The sequenced material came from lung tumor tissue. The V and J genes are TRBV5-4 and TRBJ2-1, with 7 nucleotides matching TRBD2. CDR3 sequence (DNA): TGTGCCAGCAGCATGGGACTACCGGGGTACAATGAGCAATTCTTC. This codes for CASSMGLPGYNEQFF.